These T cell receptor beta chains were read from a single sample in a study of blood T cell repertoires in COVID-19. Only in-frame clones appear in the TCRdb table, and some are missing; sequencing was by immunoSEQ multiplex PCR. The table records roughly 200,000 clones, about 84% of them present only once. The source material was peripheral blood. These receptors were taken from an older person with COVID-19, enrolled during active disease. Each CDR3 is given with its conserved first and last residue. A D gene is named only where the DNA matches it firmly. Part of the rows lack a size; the others show once, few, many or a class for expanded clones.

CDR3aa,CDR3nt,j_gene,d_gene,abundance,v_gene
CAISFGGPTEAFF,TGTGCCATCAGTTTCGGGGGTCCCACTGAAGCTTTCTTT,TRBJ1-1,-,-,TRBV10-3
CASSDRGEETQYF,TGTGCCAGCAGCGACAGGGGGGAAGAGACCCAGTACTTC,TRBJ2-5,TRBD1,once,TRBV7-2
CASSVGQGQETQYF,TGTGCCAGCAGCGTGGGACAGGGGCAAGAGACCCAGTACTTC,TRBJ2-5,TRBD1,-,TRBV9
CASSPSVPDSGANVLTF,TGTGCCAGCAGTCCCTCGGTGCCTGACTCTGGGGCCAACGTCCTGACTTTC,TRBJ2-6,-,-,TRBV6-6
CASSPAVVAKYEQYF,TGTGCCAGCTCACCCGCAGTGGTAGCTAAATACGAGCAGTACTTC,TRBJ2-7,-,-,TRBV18
CASSTGHKNTGELFF,TGTGCCAGTAGTACGGGACATAAGAACACCGGGGAGCTGTTTTTT,TRBJ2-2,-,-,TRBV19
CASSDKASTDTQYF,TGTGCCAGCAGTGACAAAGCTAGCACAGATACGCAGTATTTT,TRBJ2-3,-,-,TRBV5-4
CASSSRDRWNTEAFF,TGTGCCAGCAGTTCCCGAGACAGGTGGAACACTGAAGCTTTCTTT,TRBJ1-1,-,-,TRBV28
CASSQIRTSGTQEQYF,TGTGCCAGCAGCCAAATCCGGACTAGCGGTACACAAGAGCAGTACTTC,TRBJ2-7,TRBD2,-,TRBV5-4
CASAGVSGPDTQYF,TGTGCCAGCGCAGGGGTGTCGGGACCAGATACGCAGTATTTT,TRBJ2-3,-,-,TRBV2
CASSPVVKGSEQYF,TGTGCCAGCAGCCCAGTGGTTAAGGGGTCTGAGCAGTACTTC,TRBJ2-7,-,-,TRBV14
CASYRGKSTEAFF,TGTGCCAGTTACAGGGGCAAAAGCACTGAAGCTTTCTTT,TRBJ1-1,TRBD1,-,TRBV6-5